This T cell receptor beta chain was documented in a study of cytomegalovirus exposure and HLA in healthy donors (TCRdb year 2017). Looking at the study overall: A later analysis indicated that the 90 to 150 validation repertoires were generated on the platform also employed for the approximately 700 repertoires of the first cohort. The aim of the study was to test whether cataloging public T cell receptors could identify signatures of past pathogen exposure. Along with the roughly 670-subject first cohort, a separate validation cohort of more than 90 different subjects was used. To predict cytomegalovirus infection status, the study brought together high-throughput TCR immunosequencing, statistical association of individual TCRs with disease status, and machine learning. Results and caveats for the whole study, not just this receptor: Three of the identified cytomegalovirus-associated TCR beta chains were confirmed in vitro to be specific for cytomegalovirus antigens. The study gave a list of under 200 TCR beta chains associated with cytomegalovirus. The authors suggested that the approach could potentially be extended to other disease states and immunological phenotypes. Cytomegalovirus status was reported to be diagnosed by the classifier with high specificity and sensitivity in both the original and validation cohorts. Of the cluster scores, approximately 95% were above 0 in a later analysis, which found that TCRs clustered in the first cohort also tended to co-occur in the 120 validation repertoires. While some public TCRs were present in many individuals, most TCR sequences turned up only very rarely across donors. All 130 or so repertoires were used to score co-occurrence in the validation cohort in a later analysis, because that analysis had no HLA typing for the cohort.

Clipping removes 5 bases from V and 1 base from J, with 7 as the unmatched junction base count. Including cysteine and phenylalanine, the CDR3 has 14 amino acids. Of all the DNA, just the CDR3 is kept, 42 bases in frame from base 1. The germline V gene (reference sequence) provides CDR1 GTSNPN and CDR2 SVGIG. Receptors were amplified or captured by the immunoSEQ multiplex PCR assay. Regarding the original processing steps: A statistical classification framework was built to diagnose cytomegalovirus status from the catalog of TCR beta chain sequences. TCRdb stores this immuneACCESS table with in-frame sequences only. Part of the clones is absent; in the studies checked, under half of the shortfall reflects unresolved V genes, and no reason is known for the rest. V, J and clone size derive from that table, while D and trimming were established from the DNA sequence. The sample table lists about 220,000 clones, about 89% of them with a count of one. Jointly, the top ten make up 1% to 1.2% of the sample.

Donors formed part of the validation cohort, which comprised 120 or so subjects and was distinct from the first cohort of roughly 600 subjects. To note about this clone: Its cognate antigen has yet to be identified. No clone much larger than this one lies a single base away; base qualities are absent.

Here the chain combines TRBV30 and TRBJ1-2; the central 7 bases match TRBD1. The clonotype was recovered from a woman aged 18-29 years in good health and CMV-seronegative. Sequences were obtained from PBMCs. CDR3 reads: CAWLTGTVNYGYTF. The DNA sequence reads TGTGCCTGGCTCACCGGGACAGTTAACTATGGCTACACCTTC.